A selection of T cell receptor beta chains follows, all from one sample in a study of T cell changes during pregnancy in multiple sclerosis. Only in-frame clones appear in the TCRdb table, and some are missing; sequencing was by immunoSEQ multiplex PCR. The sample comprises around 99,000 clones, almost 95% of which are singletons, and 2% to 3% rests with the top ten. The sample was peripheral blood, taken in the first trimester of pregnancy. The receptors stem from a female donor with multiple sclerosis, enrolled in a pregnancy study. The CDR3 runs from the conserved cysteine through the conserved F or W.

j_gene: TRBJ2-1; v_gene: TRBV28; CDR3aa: CASRLAGSYNEQFF
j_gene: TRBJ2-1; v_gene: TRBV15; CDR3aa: CATSTPGQGLREQFF
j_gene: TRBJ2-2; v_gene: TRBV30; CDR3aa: CAWYRGWELFF
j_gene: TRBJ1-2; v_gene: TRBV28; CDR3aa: CASSFLRSGYTF
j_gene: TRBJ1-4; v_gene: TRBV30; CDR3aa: CAWGDSEKLFF
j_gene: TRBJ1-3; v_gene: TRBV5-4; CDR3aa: CASSLTGTGNTIYF
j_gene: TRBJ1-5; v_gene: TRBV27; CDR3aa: CASSRTGGNQPQHF
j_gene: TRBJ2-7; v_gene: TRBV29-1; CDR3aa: CSVLTDYEQYF
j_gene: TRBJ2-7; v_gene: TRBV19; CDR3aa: CASSVTVTYEQYF
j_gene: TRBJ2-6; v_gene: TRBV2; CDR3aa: CASSTGSGANVLTF
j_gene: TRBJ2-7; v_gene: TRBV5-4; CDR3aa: CASSFGQGDEQYF
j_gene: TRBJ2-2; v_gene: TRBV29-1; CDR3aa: CSVVGGNGELFF
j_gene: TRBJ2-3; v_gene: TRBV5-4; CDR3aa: CASSYRLAGTDTQYF
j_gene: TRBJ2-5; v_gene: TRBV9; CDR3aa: CASSSRGTGGETQYF
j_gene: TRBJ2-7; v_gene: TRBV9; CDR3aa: CASSVAKGASEQYF
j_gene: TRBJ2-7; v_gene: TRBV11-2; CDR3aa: CASSLELAGAYEQYF
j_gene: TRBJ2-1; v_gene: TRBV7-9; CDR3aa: CASSLMGGGLTIGNNEQFF
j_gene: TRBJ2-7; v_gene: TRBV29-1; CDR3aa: CSARDSVYEQYF
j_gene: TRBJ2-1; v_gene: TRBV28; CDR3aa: CASKPAGIYNEQFF
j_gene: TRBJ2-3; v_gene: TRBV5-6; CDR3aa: CASSPLGGSGSQTDTQYF
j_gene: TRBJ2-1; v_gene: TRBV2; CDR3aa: CASRWTTVYNEQFF
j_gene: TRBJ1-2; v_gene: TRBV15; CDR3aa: CATSAGGGYTF